This T cell receptor (beta chain) was captured in a study of CD8+ T cells in alopecia areata. Study in general: Treatment with tofacitinib (6 to 18 months) was followed by 6 months off drug.

cDNA serving as the sequencing template came from extracted, reverse transcribed RNA. Using immunoSEQ multiplex PCR, the repertoire was profiled, and TCRdb retains in-frame clones only, with some absent. The table lists about 70,000 clones, approximately 46% of them singletons. Notes on the study in general: Scalp repertoires also include resident alphabeta T cells from normal skin. The study found higher clonality in lesional than normal scalp, especially in alopecia totalis/universalis.

Note on this clone: Its antigen is still unknown.

V lost 0 bases to trimming and J lost 10 bases, with 11 bases between them. The CDR3 sequence is 13 residues long. CDR1 and CDR2 from the germline V gene are SGHDT and YYEEEE. This clonotype was sampled from a human donor with alopecia areata. The V call is TRBV5-6, the J call TRBJ2-1; D is tentatively TRBD1 or TRBD2 (5 bases each). The sequenced sample was CD8+ T cells sorted from blood, obtained at week 0. CDR3 sequence (DNA): TGTGCCAGCAGCTTGGCAGGGACCCAAGAGCAGTTCTTC. Protein product: CASSLAGTQEQFF.